These T cell receptor beta chains were read from a single sample in a study of T cell responses to AZD1222 COVID-19 vaccine. Assay used: immunoSEQ multiplex PCR; TCRdb lists only in-frame clones, some missing. The table includes about 130,000 clones, about 92% detected once. This material consisted of peripheral blood, taken on day 0 of AZD1222 vaccination. Every receptor here comes from an adult in good health. Each CDR3 is given with its conserved first and last residue. A D gene is named only where the DNA matches it firmly. Size is stated for part of the rows, as once, few or many counts, or as a class when the clone is expanded.

d_call: NA; clone_size: NA; v_call: TRBV5-1; cdr3_length: 13; j_call: TRBJ1-1; cdr3_nt: TGCGCCAGCAGCATGAGGGAGACCACTGAAGCTTTCTTT; cdr3_aa: CASSMRETTEAFF
d_call: NA; clone_size: once; v_call: TRBV5-1; cdr3_length: 12; j_call: TRBJ2-5; cdr3_nt: TGCGCCAGCAGCTTGTCTGAAGAGACCCAGTACTTC; cdr3_aa: CASSLSEETQYF
d_call: NA; clone_size: NA; v_call: TRBV2; cdr3_length: 16; j_call: TRBJ2-7; cdr3_nt: TGTGCCAGCAGTCCTTTGAGTTTCGGGGGCATGGACGAGCAGTACTTC; cdr3_aa: CASSPLSFGGMDEQYF
d_call: NA; clone_size: NA; v_call: TRBV10-2; cdr3_length: 17; j_call: TRBJ1-2; cdr3_nt: TGCGCCAGCAGTGATCGAGGGGTCGCTGATGCTAACTATGGCTACACCTTC; cdr3_aa: CASSDRGVADANYGYTF
d_call: NA; clone_size: NA; v_call: TRBV18; cdr3_length: 14; j_call: TRBJ2-5; cdr3_nt: TGTGCCAGCTCACCCCTGGTGGGGGCAGAGACCCAGTACTTC; cdr3_aa: CASSPLVGAETQYF
d_call: TRBD1; clone_size: NA; v_call: TRBV28; cdr3_length: 14; j_call: TRBJ2-7; cdr3_nt: TGTGCCAGCAGTTTAACAGGGGGCTCCTACGAGCAGTACTTC; cdr3_aa: CASSLTGGSYEQYF
d_call: NA; clone_size: NA; v_call: TRBV5-1; cdr3_length: 16; j_call: TRBJ1-6; cdr3_nt: TGCGCCAGCGCCGCTTTGGGGCCCTCCCCGGGGTCACCCCTCCACTTT; cdr3_aa: CASAALGPSPGSPLHF
d_call: NA; clone_size: NA; v_call: TRBV27; cdr3_length: 17; j_call: TRBJ2-2; cdr3_nt: TGTGCCAGCAGTTCACTAACGGCTAGCCTGAACACCGGGGAGCTGTTTTTT; cdr3_aa: CASSSLTASLNTGELFF
d_call: TRBD2; clone_size: NA; v_call: TRBV10-3; cdr3_length: 17; j_call: TRBJ2-7; cdr3_nt: TGTGCCATCAGTGAGTCGACTAGCGGGGGGGCTGTTTGGTCGCAGTACTTC; cdr3_aa: CAISESTSGGAVWSQYF
d_call: NA; clone_size: NA; v_call: TRBV5-1; cdr3_length: 14; j_call: TRBJ1-3; cdr3_nt: TGCGCCAGCAGCTTGGTCAGCTCTGGAAACACCATATATTTT; cdr3_aa: CASSLVSSGNTIYF
d_call: NA; clone_size: NA; v_call: TRBV5-1; cdr3_length: 14; j_call: TRBJ1-4; cdr3_nt: TGCGCCAGCAGCTTGTTCCCAGCCGGAGAAAAACTGTTTTTT; cdr3_aa: CASSLFPAGEKLFF
d_call: TRBD2; clone_size: NA; v_call: TRBV11-3; cdr3_length: 16; j_call: TRBJ2-5; cdr3_nt: TGTGCCAGCAGCTTAGTTCTAGCGGGGGCCCAAGAGACCCAGTACTTC; cdr3_aa: CASSLVLAGAQETQYF
d_call: NA; clone_size: NA; v_call: TRBV6-2/TRBV6-3; cdr3_length: 15; j_call: TRBJ2-1; cdr3_nt: TGTGCCAGCAGTTACAGCCGCAGCTCCTACAATGAGCAGTTCTTC; cdr3_aa: CASSYSRSSYNEQFF
d_call: NA; clone_size: NA; v_call: TRBV2; cdr3_length: 13; j_call: TRBJ2-3; cdr3_nt: TGTGCCAGCAGTCCAGGGAGCACAGATACGCAGTATTTT; cdr3_aa: CASSPGSTDTQYF
d_call: NA; clone_size: NA; v_call: TRBV4-3; cdr3_length: 15; j_call: TRBJ2-5; cdr3_nt: TGCGCCAGCAGCCAAGGCTACAGGGTGCAAGAGACCCAGTACTTC; cdr3_aa: CASSQGYRVQETQYF
d_call: NA; clone_size: NA; v_call: TRBV18; cdr3_length: 12; j_call: TRBJ1-6; cdr3_nt: TGTGCCAGCTCACCATCGGTGAAACCCCTCCACTTT; cdr3_aa: CASSPSVKPLHF
d_call: NA; clone_size: NA; v_call: TRBV19; cdr3_length: 15; j_call: TRBJ2-5; cdr3_nt: TGTGCCAGTAGTATTTGGCAGCCCGGAGGAGAGACCCAGTACTTC; cdr3_aa: CASSIWQPGGETQYF
d_call: NA; clone_size: NA; v_call: TRBV7-6; cdr3_length: 15; j_call: TRBJ1-2; cdr3_nt: TGTGCCAGCAGCTTATCGATAGGGGCTAACTATGGCTACACCTTC; cdr3_aa: CASSLSIGANYGYTF
d_call: TRBD1; clone_size: once; v_call: TRBV28; cdr3_length: 15; j_call: TRBJ2-2; cdr3_nt: TGTGCCAGCAGTTTCTCCAGGGGGCTTACCGGGGAGCTGTTTTTT; cdr3_aa: CASSFSRGLTGELFF
d_call: NA; clone_size: NA; v_call: TRBV19; cdr3_length: 16; j_call: TRBJ2-2; cdr3_nt: TGTGCCAGTAGTACCCGAATAGGTAGGGGTCCCGGGGAGCTGTTTTTT; cdr3_aa: CASSTRIGRGPGELFF
d_call: TRBD2; clone_size: few; v_call: TRBV7-9; cdr3_length: 15; j_call: TRBJ2-2; cdr3_nt: TGTGCCAGCAGCCCGCTAGCGGGGGGGTCCGGGGAGCTGTTTTTT; cdr3_aa: CASSPLAGGSGELFF
d_call: NA; clone_size: NA; v_call: TRBV2; cdr3_length: 13; j_call: TRBJ1-1; cdr3_nt: TGTGCCAGCAGCGAGGACGGGGGTTTAGAAGCTTTCTTT; cdr3_aa: CASSEDGGLEAFF
d_call: NA; clone_size: NA; v_call: TRBV11-2; cdr3_length: 14; j_call: TRBJ2-7; cdr3_nt: TGTGCCAGCAGCTCCCGGGACGGATCCTACGAGCAGTACTTC; cdr3_aa: CASSSRDGSYEQYF
d_call: TRBD1; clone_size: NA; v_call: TRBV6-5; cdr3_length: 14; j_call: TRBJ2-7; cdr3_nt: TGTGCCAGCAGTTTTGGACAGGGTAGCTACGAGCAGTACTTC; cdr3_aa: CASSFGQGSYEQYF
d_call: TRBD1; clone_size: NA; v_call: TRBV12-5; cdr3_length: 15; j_call: TRBJ2-3; cdr3_nt: TGTGCTAGTGGCCATGGACAGGGGAGCACAGATACGCAGTATTTT; cdr3_aa: CASGHGQGSTDTQYF
d_call: NA; clone_size: NA; v_call: TRBV24-1; cdr3_length: 15; j_call: TRBJ1-5; cdr3_nt: TGTGCCACCAGTGATCCGATGGTGGACAATCAGCCCCAGCATTTT; cdr3_aa: CATSDPMVDNQPQHF
d_call: NA; clone_size: NA; v_call: TRBV12-3/TRBV12-4; cdr3_length: 13; j_call: TRBJ1-1; cdr3_nt: TGTGCCAGCAGTTTCCCTGGGAACACTGAAGCTTTCTTT; cdr3_aa: CASSFPGNTEAFF
d_call: TRBD1; clone_size: NA; v_call: TRBV19; cdr3_length: 16; j_call: TRBJ2-3; cdr3_nt: TGTGCCAGTAGTCCCGGGACAGGGCTCCTCGCAGATACGCAGTATTTT; cdr3_aa: CASSPGTGLLADTQYF
d_call: NA; clone_size: NA; v_call: TRBV18; cdr3_length: 16; j_call: TRBJ1-6; cdr3_nt: TGTGCCAGCTCCCCCGAGGGCCGCAGATATAATTCACCCCTCCACTTT; cdr3_aa: CASSPEGRRYNSPLHF
d_call: TRBD1; clone_size: NA; v_call: TRBV4-1; cdr3_length: 15; j_call: TRBJ1-6; cdr3_nt: TGCGCCAGCAGCCAAGTCCCAGGGGGGAATTCACCCCTCCACTTT; cdr3_aa: CASSQVPGGNSPLHF
d_call: NA; clone_size: NA; v_call: TRBV7-2; cdr3_length: 13; j_call: TRBJ2-7; cdr3_nt: TGTGCCAGCAGCTTAGACGTGGGCTACGAGCAGTACTTC; cdr3_aa: CASSLDVGYEQYF
d_call: NA; clone_size: NA; v_call: TRBV28; cdr3_length: 12; j_call: TRBJ1-1; cdr3_nt: TGTGCCAGCAGTCTAGACCCCGACGAAGCTTTCTTT; cdr3_aa: CASSLDPDEAFF
d_call: NA; clone_size: NA; v_call: TRBV19; cdr3_length: 15; j_call: TRBJ1-2; cdr3_nt: TGTGCCAGTAGTATATCGACGAGAGCTAACTATGGCTACACCTTC; cdr3_aa: CASSISTRANYGYTF
d_call: TRBD1; clone_size: NA; v_call: TRBV7-3; cdr3_length: 14; j_call: TRBJ1-1; cdr3_nt: TGTGCCAGCAGCTCGGACAGGGGGTCCACTGAAGCTTTCTTT; cdr3_aa: CASSSDRGSTEAFF
d_call: NA; clone_size: once; v_call: TRBV5-8; cdr3_length: 16; j_call: TRBJ1-2; cdr3_nt: TGTGCCAGCAGCTTGGGGAGCGGCAACCCGGGAGGTGGCTACACCTTC; cdr3_aa: CASSLGSGNPGGGYTF
d_call: TRBD1; clone_size: NA; v_call: TRBV12-5; cdr3_length: 17; j_call: TRBJ2-5; cdr3_nt: TGTGCTAGTGGTTTGGACGAGACCGGACAGGGTGGGGAGACCCAGTACTTC; cdr3_aa: CASGLDETGQGGETQYF
d_call: NA; clone_size: NA; v_call: TRBV5-1; cdr3_length: 15; j_call: TRBJ1-2; cdr3_nt: TGCGCCAGCAGCTTGGGAGCTGGGGGAAACTATGGCTACACCTTC; cdr3_aa: CASSLGAGGNYGYTF
d_call: TRBD2; clone_size: NA; v_call: TRBV4-1; cdr3_length: 17; j_call: TRBJ2-1; cdr3_nt: TGCGCCAGCAGGGGTAGGGATAGCGGGGGCGCCTACAATGAGCAGTTCTTC; cdr3_aa: CASRGRDSGGAYNEQFF
d_call: NA; clone_size: NA; v_call: TRBV5-8; cdr3_length: 17; j_call: TRBJ2-4; cdr3_nt: TGTGCCAGCAGCATCATTCCCGGGAACGTAGCCAAAAACATTCAGTACTTC; cdr3_aa: CASSIIPGNVAKNIQYF
d_call: NA; clone_size: NA; v_call: TRBV3-1/TRBV3-2; cdr3_length: 17; j_call: TRBJ1-2; cdr3_nt: TGTGCCAGCAGCCAACTTCCCTGGACAGAGGCTAACTATGGCTACACCTTC; cdr3_aa: CASSQLPWTEANYGYTF
d_call: TRBD2; clone_size: NA; v_call: TRBV7-8; cdr3_length: 15; j_call: TRBJ2-7; cdr3_nt: TGTGCCAGCAGCTTAGGGGGCCAGCGGGGCTACGAGCAGTACTTC; cdr3_aa: CASSLGGQRGYEQYF
d_call: TRBD2; clone_size: NA; v_call: TRBV11-2; cdr3_length: 16; j_call: TRBJ2-5; cdr3_nt: TGTGCCAGCAGCTTCGGGGGGGGCCAGCCGTGGGAGACCCAGTACTTC; cdr3_aa: CASSFGGGQPWETQYF
d_call: NA; clone_size: NA; v_call: TRBV30; cdr3_length: 12; j_call: TRBJ1-3; cdr3_nt: TGTGCCGGCCGCAGGGTTGGAAACACCATATATTTT; cdr3_aa: CAGRRVGNTIYF
d_call: NA; clone_size: NA; v_call: TRBV7-8; cdr3_length: 15; j_call: TRBJ2-1; cdr3_nt: TGTGCCAGCAGCTTTACTAGGGGGGTTTACAATGAGCAGTTCTTC; cdr3_aa: CASSFTRGVYNEQFF
d_call: TRBD2; clone_size: NA; v_call: TRBV5-1; cdr3_length: 15; j_call: TRBJ2-1; cdr3_nt: TGCGCCAGCAGCTTGGTATCTAGCGGGGGGGGCGAGCAGTTCTTC; cdr3_aa: CASSLVSSGGGEQFF
d_call: TRBD2; clone_size: NA; v_call: TRBV19; cdr3_length: 20; j_call: TRBJ2-1; cdr3_nt: TGTGCCAGTAGTATAATCCTCCTGGCTAGCGGGGGGGTATCCTACAATGAGCAGTTCTTC; cdr3_aa: CASSIILLASGGVSYNEQFF
d_call: TRBD1; clone_size: NA; v_call: TRBV6-5; cdr3_length: 13; j_call: TRBJ1-2; cdr3_nt: TGTGCCAGCAGTACGGACAGGAACTATGGCTACACCTTC; cdr3_aa: CASSTDRNYGYTF